This T cell receptor (beta chain) emerged from a study of coeliac disease. Details on this clone: Its cognate antigen is unknown.

The CDR3 consists of 14 residues. Germline V gene sequence: CDR1 SGHRS, CDR2 YFSETQ. Trimming took 1 base from V and 1 from J, leaving 8 bases between them. TCRdb's table, derived via immunoSEQ multiplex PCR, lists solely in-frame clones and lacks some. The data hold about 5,400 clones, with roughly 58% observed a single time. Notes on the study in general: Active celiac intraepithelial and lamina propria samples had lower TRB and TRG clonality than control samples. Intraepithelial and lamina propria fractions were not highly pure, so cross-contamination was possible. TRB repertoires were largely private, with most amino acid sequences found in only one sample. Unbiased detection of gliadin-specific T cells was judged not feasible with this approach.

The TCR was taken from a woman aged 30 to 39 with active celiac disease. The sample taken for sequencing was intraepithelial lymphocytes from the gut. This chain connects TRBV5-1 to TRBJ1-2; D gene unclear. CDR3 coding DNA: TGCGCCAGCAGCTTGACCCGGGATAACTATGGCTACACCTTC. Translating gives CASSLTRDNYGYTF.